The clone carrying this T cell receptor (beta chain) was observed a handful of times. As yet, its antigen is unknown. These data are taken from a study of beta chain features in type 1 diabetes. Study-level information: Patients and healthy donors were similar in age, gender and cell yields.

Isolated RNA was reverse transcribed in full, so expressed TCRB transcripts were sequenced. Clones were sequenced by immunoSEQ multiplex PCR, and TCRdb holds only the in-frame ones, with some missing. The sample has some 160,000 clones; 7.5% to 9.5% are singletons. The CDR3 extends over 14 amino acids. Germline V lookup: CDR1 SNHLY, CDR2 FYNNEI. V lost 5 bases and J lost 11; bases outside the gene matches: 8. Populations isolated by sorting all had purity greater than 95%. Study observations and caveats: Patients with type 1 diabetes carried fewer insertions and had more deletions at their VDJ junctions. Relative to healthy donors, patients appeared to have naive, central memory and Treg TCRB repertoires that were more similar. Shortening that was moderate but significant affected the TCRB CDR3s of Type 1 diabetes patients in all four CD4+ subsets.

The specimen sequenced was central memory CD4+ T cells from blood. This receptor was identified in a woman between 18 and 29 years old with type 1 diabetes. The V gene is TRBV2, the J gene TRBJ1-6, with 8 bases fitting TRBD1. Here the CDR3 reads CASSSDRDGPPLHF. DNA for the CDR3: TGTGCCAGCAGTTCGGACAGGGATGGACCACCCCTCCACTTT.